A selection of T cell receptor beta chains follows, all from one sample in a study of shared clonotypes between healthy human individuals. Profiling relied on immunoSEQ multiplex PCR, and the TCRdb table lists in-frame clones only, not all of them. Among roughly 650,000 clones listed, roughly 95% were seen once. Sequenced input: naive CD8+ T cells sorted from blood. The receptor set was obtained from a young woman in good health. Each CDR3 is given with its conserved first and last residue. A D gene is named only where the DNA matches it firmly. Only part of the rows carry a size: once, few, many, or a class if the clone is expanded.

abundance | j_gene | v_gene | d_gene | CDR3nt | CDR3aa
- | TRBJ1-1 | TRBV18 | - | TGTGCCAGCTCACCACCGAGCGGGAACACTGAAGCTTTCTTT | CASSPPSGNTEAFF
- | TRBJ2-7 | TRBV29-1 | - | TGCAGCGTTGAGCAGGGGTCCTACGAGCAGTACTTC | CSVEQGSYEQYF
- | TRBJ2-7 | TRBV2 | TRBD1 | TGTGCCACTATACCCCGGGACAGGGGATCGGGATCCGAGCAGTACTTC | CATIPRDRGSGSEQYF
- | TRBJ2-2 | TRBV6-1 | - | TGTGCCAGCATCGCGACTGGAGAGAGTCCCGGGGAGCTGTTTTTT | CASIATGESPGELFF
- | TRBJ1-5 | TRBV19 | TRBD1 | TGTGCCAGTAGTTGGGACAGGGATAGCAATCAGCCCCAGCATTTT | CASSWDRDSNQPQHF
- | TRBJ1-1 | TRBV4-2 | - | TGTGCCAGCAGCCAAGCCGGGCGGGAAAACACTGAAGCTTTCTTT | CASSQAGRENTEAFF
- | TRBJ2-2 | TRBV10-2 | - | TGCGCCAGCAGTGTTAGAGCCGGGGAGCTGTTTTTT | CASSVRAGELFF
- | TRBJ2-7 | TRBV27 | - | TGTGCCAGCAGTCCCGCTAGGGCGCACGAGCAGTACTTC | CASSPARAHEQYF
- | TRBJ2-7 | TRBV6-5 | - | TGTGCCAGCAGTTACCCCAGGACGGGCGAGCAGTACTTC | CASSYPRTGEQYF
- | TRBJ2-3 | TRBV4-1 | - | TGCGCCAGCAGCCAGTTTCCGGGCCCCGGTGATACGCAGTATTTT | CASSQFPGPGDTQYF
- | TRBJ2-7 | TRBV6-1 | - | TGTGCCAGCAGTGAAGGTTGGGTCGAACCTTACGAGCAGTACTTC | CASSEGWVEPYEQYF
- | TRBJ2-1 | TRBV6-4 | - | TGTGCCAGCAGTGAGTCTAGTCTCCATGAGCAGTTCTTC | CASSESSLHEQFF
- | TRBJ2-5 | TRBV29-1 | TRBD2 | TGCAGCTCTGGAGGGAGGGATCAAGAGACCCAGTACTTC | CSSGGRDQETQYF
- | TRBJ2-1 | TRBV5-1 | - | TGCGCCAGCAGCCCCGGGTATGAGCAGTTCTTC | CASSPGYEQFF
few | TRBJ2-7 | TRBV4-1 | TRBD1 | TGCGCCAGCAGCCAAGGACAGGGGGCTGGGTACGAGCAGTACTTC | CASSQGQGAGYEQYF
- | TRBJ2-1 | TRBV10-3 | TRBD2 | TGTGCCATCAGTGCGGGGACTAGCTCCTACAATGAGCAGTTCTTC | CAISAGTSSYNEQFF
- | TRBJ2-3 | TRBV10-2 | - | TGCGCCAGCAGGGGATGGGGAGAGGCAGATACGCAGTATTTT | CASRGWGEADTQYF
- | TRBJ2-5 | TRBV19 | - | TGTGCCAGTAGTCTGGTCAGCGAGAAAGAGACCCAGTACTTC | CASSLVSEKETQYF
- | TRBJ2-7 | TRBV7-5 | - | TGTGTCAGAAGCCAGACGACTCCCCGTATTCCTTACGAGCAGTACTTC | CVRSQTTPRIPYEQYF
once | TRBJ2-7 | TRBV5-4 | - | TGTGCCAGCAGCTACGGCGGAGAGCAGTACTTC | CASSYGGEQYF
- | TRBJ1-4 | TRBV28 | - | TGTGCCAGCAGTTTAAGGGCGGCAACTAATGAAAAACTGTTTTTT | CASSLRAATNEKLFF
- | TRBJ1-5 | TRBV27 | - | TGTGCCAGCAGTCCGGGGTCCAGGGGAAATCAGCCCCAGCATTTT | CASSPGSRGNQPQHF